Each of the 15 T cell receptor beta chains below was sequenced from the same sample in a study of blood T cell repertoires in COVID-19. Produced via immunoSEQ multiplex PCR; TCRdb's table is partial and in-frame only. Of 150,000 or so clones in the sample, around 80% were seen once. What was sequenced was PBMCs or T cells enriched from blood (not recorded which). The receptors originated from a woman aged 60 to 75 who had recovered from COVID-19.

A few counts support this clone. V is TRBV5-1 and J is TRBJ2-7; D is uncertain. The ends were cut back, 0 bases at V and 6 bases at J, with 13 bases in the middle. From germline, CDR1 is SGHRS and CDR2 YFSETQ. This CDR3 is 14 amino acids long. The CDR3 nucleotides are TGCGCCAGCAGCTTGGCATTCCCTGCGAGCGAGCAGTACTTC. Its protein is CASSLAFPASEQYF.

This chain uses TRBV7-2 with TRBJ2-7, with unresolved D. The CDR3 loop spans 13 amino acids. Germline CDR1 is SGHTA and CDR2 is FQGNSA. V was cut by 5 bases and J by 2 bases, with 10 bases left in between. In DNA form, the CDR3 reads TGTGCCAGCAGCCCTAGTCGGACCTACGAGCAGTACTTC. Its protein is CASSPSRTYEQYF.

V gene TRBV5-1 combines with J gene TRBJ1-6, with D unclear. Trimming shortened V by 1 base and J by 6 bases, and 11 bases separated the two germline ends. The CDR3 consists of 15 residues. Germline lookup yields CDR1 SGHRS and CDR2 YFSETQ. The CDR3 spells CASSLFADRNSPLHF. DNA of the CDR3: TGCGCCAGCAGCTTGTTTGCGGATCGTAATTCACCCCTCCACTTT.

This clone has just a few counts. The chain is built from TRBV4-1 and TRBJ2-5; D might be TRBD1 (5 bases). Germline lookup yields CDR1 MGHRA and CDR2 YSYEKL. The CDR3 length is 13 residues. Trimming removed 4 bases at V and 5 bases at J, with 11 bases between. CDR3 protein: CASSLGQSETQYF. For the CDR3, the DNA is TGCGCCAGCAGCCTTGGACAATCGGAGACCCAGTACTTC.

This chain joins TRBV14 and TRBJ2-5, with 7 positions matching TRBD2. This CDR3 region has 18 residues. CDR1 and CDR2 (germline): SGHDN, FVKESK. V shed 0 bases and J 2 bases; nucleotides not matched to a gene: 12. The DNA for the CDR3 is TGTGCCAGCAGCCAAGATACCCAAGGCGGGGGACTTCAAGAGACCCAGTACTTC. This codes for CASSQDTQGGGLQETQYF.

The chain links TRBV4-1 to TRBJ2-5; D is perhaps TRBD2 (5 bases). The CDR3 runs 15 residues. Germline CDR1 reads MGHRA; CDR2 reads YSYEKL. Trimming removed 0 bases from V and 5 bases from J, with 13 bases in between. CDR3 in amino acids: CASSQDVGVGETQYF. The CDR3 DNA is TGCGCCAGCAGCCAAGATGTCGGGGTTGGGGAGACCCAGTACTTC.

V usage is TRBV19 and J usage is TRBJ1-4; TRBD1 agrees at 12 bases. The CDR3 spans 14 residues. The V gene's germline CDR1 is LNHDA and CDR2 SQIVND (reference sequence). With V trimmed by 6 bases and J by 5 bases, 1 base remained unmatched. CDR3 bases: TGTGCCAGTAGGGGGACAGGGGGCAATGAAAAACTGTTTTTT. As protein: CASRGTGGNEKLFF.

The V gene is TRBV4-1, the J gene TRBJ1-5, with TRBD1 as a possible D gene (5 bases). This CDR3 region has 16 residues. The germline gives CDR1 MGHRA, CDR2 YSYEKL. Trimming left V 4 bases short and J 1 base short, with 14 bases between. The CDR3 DNA follows: TGCGCCAGCAGCCCCCGGGACGGAGGGAGCAATCAGCCCCAGCATTTT. It is translated as CASSPRDGGSNQPQHF.

The rearrangement links TRBV5-4 to TRBJ1-2; a weak D match, TRBD1 (5 bases). V lost 4 bases, J lost 7 bases, and 20 bases lay in between. This CDR3 contains 15 residues. From germline, CDR1 is SGHNT and CDR2 YYREEE (reference sequence). The DNA of the CDR3 is TGTGCCAGCAGCGGGGCAGAGGAGCGGGCGGGTGGCTACACCTTC. Translation: CASSGAEERAGGYTF.

The genes are TRBV6-2 or TRBV6-3 and TRBJ1-4; D gene ambiguous. V shed 3 bases and J shed 6 bases, with 8 bases lying between them. Germline CDR1 is MNHEY and CDR2 is SVGEGT. The length of the CDR3 is 13 residues. The DNA of the CDR3 is TGTGCCAGCAGTTATATCGGTGATGAAAAACTGTTTTTT. The encoded protein is CASSYIGDEKLFF.

The chain has TRBV5-1 and TRBJ1-4, with TRBD1 matching 9 bases. This CDR3 region has 15 residues. V gave up 1 base and J gave up 8 bases; unmatched junction bases: 6. CDR1 is SGHRS and CDR2 is YFSETQ in the germline V gene. This CDR3 is CASSLPGTGKEKLFF. The CDR3 coding sequence is TGCGCCAGCAGCTTGCCCGGGACAGGGAAGGAAAAACTGTTTTTT. The full variable domain, in which reference TRBV5-1 and TRBJ1-4 provide the parts outside the CDR3, is KAGVTQTPRYLIKTRGQQVTLSCSPISGHRSVSWYQQTPGQGLQFLFEYFSETQRNKGNFPGRFSGRQFSNSRSEMNVSTLELGDSALYLCASSLPGTGKEKLFFGSGTQLSVL.

The rearrangement joins TRBV27 to TRBJ2-3; no definite D call. V lost 1 base, J lost 6 bases, and 11 bases lay in between. The CDR3 runs to 14 residues. The germline gives CDR1 MNHEY, CDR2 SMNVEV (reference sequence). The CDR3 spells CASSLYSLFDTQYF. As DNA, the CDR3 is TGTGCCAGCAGTTTATATAGCCTGTTTGATACGCAGTATTTT.

J is TRBJ1-4 and V is TRBV6-6, with D possibly matching TRBD1 (6 bases). This CDR3 region has 14 residues. The germline V gene has CDR1 MNHNY and CDR2 SVGAGI (reference sequence). V shed 6 bases and J shed 6 bases, with 14 bases lying between them. The CDR3 sequence is CASSSGQYHEKLFF. The CDR3, as DNA: TGTGCCAGCAGCTCCGGACAGTACCATGAAAAACTGTTTTTT.

The V gene is TRBV13, the J gene TRBJ1-1; 8 bases are shared with TRBD1. CDR3 length: 13 residues. The germline gives CDR1 PRHDT, CDR2 FYEKMQ (reference sequence). With V trimmed by 5 bases and J by 8 bases, 7 bases remained unmatched. The CDR3: CASSVGQGAEAFF. The CDR3, as DNA: TGTGCCAGCAGCGTCGGACAGGGAGCGGAAGCTTTCTTT.

The genes are TRBV6-5 and TRBJ1-1; TRBD1 might be the D (5 bases). Germline loops: CDR1 MNHEY, CDR2 SVGAGI. V was trimmed by 0 bases and J by 6 bases, leaving 5 bases between them. The CDR3 is 12 residues long. The CDR3 protein is CASSYSGAEAFF. CDR3 in DNA: TGTGCCAGCAGTTACTCAGGGGCTGAAGCTTTCTTT.